The subject of this entry is one TCR beta chain. Its antigen remains unknown. From the reads, TCRdb called clonotypes with MiXCR, one entry per CDR3 protein. Among under 500,000 distinct CDR3 sequences listed, roughly 43% were seen once. The data originate from a study of T cell repertoires in cytomegalovirus infection. Background on the study: It was the public TCR beta signatures that indicated both CMV infection and matching HLA type.

CDR3 size: 13 residues. V lost 3 bases and J lost 6, with 14 bases in between. Germline V gene data show CDR1 as DFQATT and CDR2 as SNEGSKA (reference sequence). The rearrangement joins TRBV20-1 to TRBJ2-5; D gene uncertain. This clonotype was sampled from a human donor in good health (CMV status not recorded). Some clones in this sample may be carry-over from other donors' samples. This specimen was cultured PBMCs, taken from culture after CMV antigen stimulation. CDR3 amino acids: CSASVVLYQTQYF. Written as DNA, the CDR3 is TGCAGTGCTAGTGTGGTCCTATATCAGACCCAGTACTTC.